The source of this T cell receptor beta chain is a study of cytomegalovirus exposure and HLA in healthy donors. Study results and caveats: Reportedly, fewer N-insertions than the approximately 650-donor mean appeared in an Asian-associated ancestry cluster in a later analysis. Specificity for CMV antigens was confirmed in vitro for three of the CMV-associated chains. Previous analysis showed most TCR beta V segments were productive about 87% or about 30% of the time.

PCR primers comprised 60 Vbeta and 13 Jbeta primers. TCRdb keeps only in-frame clones here, not all; method: immunoSEQ multiplex PCR. In the table there are roughly 100,000 clones, 80% to 85% of which are singletons. Details on this clone: Antigen specificity is unknown.

The sequenced material came from PBMCs. This clonotype originated in a man in his thirties or forties in good health and CMV-seropositive.

CDR3 coding DNA: TGTGCCAGCAGCTCGACAGTTTGTGCTTTCTTT. This gives the protein CASSSTVCAFF. The V gene is TRBV11-3, the J gene TRBJ1-1; perhaps TRBD1 as D (5 bases). CDR1 is SGHNT and CDR2 is YENEEA in the germline V gene. Between the trimmed V and J ends, which lost 4 bases and 11 bases, there was a span of 11 bases. The CDR3 has 11 residues.